Each of the 27 T cell receptor beta chains below was sequenced from the same sample in a study of post-analysis software for immune sequencing data (dated by TCRdb to about 2015). Results the study describes overall, beyond this receptor: About 5 TRBV segments, including TRBV5-6, TRBV5-1 and TRBV20-1, were significantly more frequent in patients than controls.

The library was prepared using PCR. TCRdb lists the instrument as Illumina HiSeq 2500. To reduce PCR and sequencing biases, unique molecular identifiers were built into the TCR beta cDNA libraries. TCRdb reanalyzed the raw reads on its own, using fastp at Q25 for trimming and MiXCR for clone calling, and kept in-frame beta chains. Rows are unified per CDR3 protein, each entry keeping the most common DNA and genes. This sample comprises just over 250,000 distinct CDR3 sequences, roughly a third of them detected only once. The ten largest clones represent 4% to 6% of the sample. For these TCRs, the target antigens are not known. Sequenced: blood. These receptors were taken from a girl under 18 with multiple sclerosis.

Concerning this clonotype itself: A far more abundant clone sits one base away, making this likely a read error. V usage is TRBV7-9 and J usage is TRBJ1-5; 7 bases align to TRBD1. Germline values: CDR1 SEHNR, CDR2 FQNEAQ (reference sequence). The CDR3 loop spans 13 amino acids. The CDR3 loop is CASNLDRAQPQHF. In nucleotides, the CDR3 is TGTGCCAGCAACTTAGACAGGGCACAGCCCCAGCATTTT.

The V call is TRBV5-5, the J call TRBJ2-2; D ambiguous. In germline, CDR1 is SGHKS, CDR2 YYEKEE (reference sequence). This CDR3 region has 12 residues. Trimming shortened V by 5 bases and J by 6 bases, and 8 bases separated the two germline ends. As DNA, the CDR3 is TGTGCCAGCAGTCCCGAGGCCGGGGAGCTGTTTTTT. Translating gives CASSPEAGELFF.

This clonotype was seen many times. This chain uses TRBV20-1 with TRBJ2-1, with TRBD1 matching 9 bases. The CDR3 contains 14 residues. The V segment lost 0 bases and the J segment 9 bases; nucleotides outside the gene matches: 6. Germline V gene sequence: CDR1 DFQATT, CDR2 SNEGSKA (reference sequence). The CDR3 DNA sequence: TGCAGTGCTAGAGACGGGACAGGGCGCGGTGAGCAGTTCTTC. It yields the protein CSARDGTGRGEQFF.

The chain links TRBV2 to TRBJ1-2, with TRBD1 matching over 9 bases. This CDR3 region has 16 residues. Germline loops: CDR1 SNHLY, CDR2 FYNNEI. The J segment lost 2 bases and the V segment lost 2 bases, leaving 6 bases of the junction unmatched. CDR3 in amino acids: CASSEWRTGENYGYTF. The CDR3 coding sequence is TGTGCCAGCAGTGAATGGAGGACAGGGGAAAACTATGGCTACACCTTC.

This clonotype came up a few times. The chain couples TRBV28 to TRBJ2-2; 11 positions match TRBD2. Germline CDR1 is MDHEN and CDR2 is SYDVKM. The CDR3 runs to 17 residues. With V trimmed by 3 bases and J by 2 bases, 5 bases remained unmatched. The CDR3 region has the DNA TGTGCCAGCAGTTTCGTAGCGGGGGGGTCCAACACCGGGGAGCTGTTTTTT. This gives the protein CASSFVAGGSNTGELFF. The whole variable domain, filled in from reference TRBV28 and TRBJ2-2, reads DVKVTQSSRYLVKRTGEKVFLECVQDMDHENMFWYRQDPGLGLRLIYFSYDVKMKEKGDIPEGYSVSREKKERFSLILESASTNQTSMYLCASSFVAGGSNTGELFFGEGSRLTVL.

The chain combines TRBV20-1 with TRBJ2-1, with no clear D. V lost 3 bases and J lost 9, with 18 bases in between. CDR3 length equals 14 residues. From germline, CDR1 is DFQATT and CDR2 SNEGSKA (reference sequence). CDR3 region: CSASPGPTSGEQFF. The CDR3 DNA reads as TGCAGTGCTAGTCCTGGTCCTACATCGGGTGAGCAGTTCTTC.

This clonotype was observed many times. J is TRBJ2-1 and V is TRBV7-8; 8 bases align to TRBD2. Looked up from germline, CDR1 is SGHVS and CDR2 is FQNEAQ. This CDR3 has 14 residues. Germline trimming cut 5 bases from V and 6 bases from J; bases unmatched to any gene: 6. The CDR3 nucleotides read TGTGCCAGCAGCCTTGGACTAGCCCCCAATGAGCAGTTCTTC. Its protein product is CASSLGLAPNEQFF.

This clonotype has a count of ten or more. The J gene is TRBJ2-6, the V gene TRBV10-3; D is ambiguous. Germline V gene data show CDR1 as ENHRY and CDR2 as SYGVKD. CDR3 length: 11 amino acids. V was pared by 10 bases and J by 13 bases, with 14 bases between. Here the CDR3 reads CATSAEKVLTF. In DNA form, the CDR3 reads TGTGCCACGAGTGCCGAGAAAGTCCTGACTTTC.

The chain recombines TRBV6-1 with TRBJ2-1; TRBD1 aligns across 9 bases. Germline CDR1 reads MNHNS; CDR2 reads SASEGT. The ends lost 6 bases at V and 15 bases at J; junction bases unmatched: 6. The CDR3 sequence is 11 residues long. Written as DNA, the CDR3 is TGTGCCAGCAGGGGCGGGACAGGGTCGTTCTTC. Protein sequence: CASRGGTGSFF.

The chain combines TRBV10-1 with TRBJ2-2; D is ambiguous. The CDR3 runs to 14 residues. CDR1 and CDR2 (germline): WNHNN, SYGVQD (reference sequence). V dropped 7 bases and J dropped 0 bases, with 9 bases sitting between them. The CDR3 DNA sequence: TGCGCCAGCAAGCCCGGACCGAACACCGGGGAGCTGTTTTTT. As protein: CASKPGPNTGELFF.

About this clonotype itself: A much larger clone is a single base away; this may be a read error. The chain uses TRBV20-1 and TRBJ2-7; TRBD2 matches 10 bases. Germline CDR1 is DFQATT and CDR2 is SNEGSKA (reference sequence). The CDR3 length is 13 residues. The CDR3 DNA follows: TGCAGGGCTAGGGGGGGACTAGCGTACGAGCAGTACTTC. Amino acids: CRARGGLAYEQYF.

This clonotype was observed many times. The V and J genes are TRBV10-3 and TRBJ2-2, with D maybe TRBD2 (5 bases). Germline V gene sequence: CDR1 ENHRY, CDR2 SYGVKD. The CDR3 consists of 17 residues. Trimming left V 3 bases short and J 5 bases short, with 19 bases between. The CDR3 coding sequence is TGTGCCATCAGTGATGGACGGGATGCTCTGGATACCGGGGAGCTGTTTTTT. Encoded protein: CAISDGRDALDTGELFF.

At least ten counts were recorded for this clonotype. V and J are TRBV6-6 and TRBJ2-5; weak D call: TRBD1 (6 bases). This CDR3 is built from 14 residues. CDR1 MNHNY and CDR2 SVGAGI come from the germline V gene (reference sequence). V was shortened by 0 bases and J by 5 bases, with 10 bases between the two germline ends. CDR3 nucleotides: TGTGCCAGCAGTTACTCGGGGGCCTTGGAGACCCAGTACTTC. Translation gives CASSYSGALETQYF.

This clonotype was detected ten times or more. The V call is TRBV5-1, the J call TRBJ1-6; 11 bases agree with TRBD1. V dropped 5 bases and J dropped 8; count of bases not matched to a gene: 6. The CDR3 loop spans 15 amino acids. Germline CDR1 and CDR2: SGHRS and YFSETQ. The CDR3 is CASSVGQGAYSPLHF. As DNA, the CDR3 is TGCGCCAGCAGTGTAGGACAGGGGGCTTATTCACCCCTCCACTTT.

The rearrangement joins TRBV5-1 to TRBJ1-1; 9 nucleotides align to TRBD1. With V trimmed by 4 bases and J by 0 bases, 7 bases remained unmatched. Germline V gene sequence: CDR1 SGHRS, CDR2 YFSETQ. The CDR3 spans 16 residues. This chain's CDR3 is CASSPTGGGVNTEAFF. The CDR3 DNA reads as TGCGCCAGCAGCCCTACAGGGGGCGGGGTGAACACTGAAGCTTTCTTT. Supplemented by reference TRBV5-1 and TRBJ1-1, the full variable domain reads KAGVTQTPRYLIKTRGQQVTLSCSPISGHRSVSWYQQTPGQGLQFLFEYFSETQRNKGNFPGRFSGRQFSNSRSEMNVSTLELGDSALYLCASSPTGGGVNTEAFFGQGTRLTVV.

Only one count was recorded for this clonotype. V is TRBV5-1 and J is TRBJ1-2; no reliable D call. V was pared by 4 bases and J by 4 bases, with 17 bases between. Germline V gene lookup returns CDR1 SGHRS and CDR2 YFSETQ. This CDR3 comprises 15 residues. In nucleotides, the CDR3 is TGCGCCAGCAGCGCTTCTGGTAAAGGAGCCTATGGCTACACCTTC. This codes for CASSASGKGAYGYTF.

This rearrangement joins TRBV20-1 to TRBJ2-5; 9 bases fit TRBD2. Germline V lookup: CDR1 DFQATT, CDR2 SNEGSKA (reference sequence). The CDR3 is 16 residues long. Losses at the gene ends were 3 bases for V and 0 bases for J; bases not matched to a gene: 8. For the CDR3, the DNA is TGCAGTGCTAGCCCACTGACTAGCGGTAACCAAGAGACCCAGTACTTC. Protein product: CSASPLTSGNQETQYF.

This clonotype showed up many times. The V gene is TRBV4-1, the J gene TRBJ2-3; 9 bases are a match to TRBD2. V shed 0 bases and J 5 bases; nucleotides not matched to a gene: 3. The V gene's germline CDR1 is MGHRA and CDR2 YSYEKL. The CDR3 consists of 15 residues. The chain's CDR3 is CASSQDSGSGDTQYF. The CDR3 bases are TGCGCCAGCAGCCAAGATAGCGGGAGTGGAGATACGCAGTATTTT.

This chain joins TRBV20-1 and TRBJ1-5; no definite D call. CDR1 DFQATT and CDR2 SNEGSKA come from the germline V gene (reference sequence). The CDR3 length is 13 residues. The V end lost 1 base, the J end lost 8 bases, and 12 bases lay between the germline ends. CDR3 in DNA: TGCAGTGCTAGAGTGACAATCGAGAAGCCCCAGCATTTT. The encoded protein is CSARVTIEKPQHF.

This clonotype was recorded many times. This chain uses TRBV20-1 with TRBJ1-6; weak D call: TRBD1 (6 bases). The CDR3 extends over 12 amino acids. V was pared by 2 bases and J by 12 bases, with 11 bases between. Germline V gene sequence: CDR1 DFQATT, CDR2 SNEGSKA (reference sequence). CDR3 nucleotides: TGCAGTGCTAGAAAGGGGGGAAGACCCCTCCACTTT. Residues: CSARKGGRPLHF.

J is TRBJ1-2 and V is TRBV7-9, with D possibly TRBD1 on 5 matching bases. The ends were cut back, 8 bases at V and 4 bases at J, with 20 bases in the middle. The CDR3 has 15 residues. Germline loops: CDR1 SEHNR, CDR2 FQNEAQ (reference sequence). Here the CDR3 DNA reads TGTGCCAGCGGCCCGAGGGGTGTTGAACCCTATGGCTACACCTTC. This encodes CASGPRGVEPYGYTF. The variable domain in full, with the rest retrieved from reference TRBV7-9 and TRBJ1-2, is DTGVSQNPRHKITKRGQNVTFRCDPISEHNRLYWYRQTLGQGPEFLTYFQNEAQLEKSRLLSDRFSAERPKGSFSTLEIQRTEQGDSAMYLCASGPRGVEPYGYTFGSGTRLTVV.

V and J are TRBV7-6 and TRBJ1-2, with a possible D match to TRBD1 (6 bases). The length of the CDR3 is 13 residues. Trimming cost V 5 bases and J 8 bases, with 15 bases left between them. Germline CDR1 is SGHVS and CDR2 is FNYEAQ. The CDR3 DNA follows: TGTGCCAGCAGCCCCAAGGGGGGGGTCGGCTACACCTTC. Protein sequence: CASSPKGGVGYTF.

Ten or more counts support this clonotype. The rearrangement joins TRBV6-6 to TRBJ2-5; D unresolved. V lost 5 bases, J lost 0 bases, and 13 bases lay in between. Germline V gene data show CDR1 as MNHNY and CDR2 as SVGAGI (reference sequence). The CDR3 extends over 15 amino acids. The CDR3 nucleotides read TGTGCCAGCAGTCTGGGCGTGTCGTACCAAGAGACCCAGTACTTC. As protein: CASSLGVSYQETQYF.

This clonotype was counted ten times or more. The V and J genes are TRBV20-1 and TRBJ2-1; D unclear. Trimming cost V 1 base and J 4 bases, with 2 bases left between them. The germline V gene has CDR1 DFQATT and CDR2 SNEGSKA (reference sequence). The CDR3 spans 11 residues. For the CDR3, the DNA is TGCAGTGCTAGAGTTTACAATGAGCAGTTCTTC. Translating it yields CSARVYNEQFF.

This clonotype was seen more than once but under ten times. The V call is TRBV5-1, the J call TRBJ2-2; 14 bases map to TRBD2. The CDR3 is 15 residues long. From germline, CDR1 is SGHRS and CDR2 YFSETQ. The trim removed 4 bases at V and 8 bases at J, leaving 4 bases unmatched. CDR3: CASSAGLAGAGELFF. The DNA of the CDR3 is TGCGCCAGCAGCGCGGGACTAGCGGGAGCTGGGGAGCTGTTTTTT.

Points on this clonotype: One end of the junction fails to match germline, which may point to a read error. The J gene is TRBJ1-1, the V gene TRBV3-1; D not resolved. This CDR3 has 13 amino acids. Germline V gives CDR1 LGHDT, CDR2 YNNKEL (reference sequence). This CDR3 reads CASNQEGRTEAFF. The CDR3 bases are TGTGCCAGCAACCAAGAAGGGAGAACTGAAGCTTTCTTT.

This clonotype was observed once. V and J are TRBV20-1 and TRBJ2-1; D call uncertain. Germline lookup yields CDR1 DFQATT and CDR2 SNEGSKA (reference sequence). Trimming stripped 0 bases from V and 2 bases from J, with 14 bases between. The CDR3 is 16 amino acids. The CDR3 bases are TGCAGTGCTAGAGATCCGACAAGCAGCCCCTACAATGAGCAGTTCTTC. Amino acid sequence: CSARDPTSSPYNEQFF.